This T cell receptor (beta chain) was recovered during a study of T cell responses to AZD1222 COVID-19 vaccine (dated by TCRdb to the early 2020s). In the study overall: Because spike-specific TCR depth and breadth did not differ between the two schedules, AZD1222 recipients who got a second dose at roughly 4 weeks were pooled with those who got a second dose at roughly 12 weeks. A total of 240 or so trial participants underwent TCR sequencing, of whom 200 to 220 had received two doses of AZD1222 and some 25 had received two doses of the MenACWY control vaccine. Trial participants were enrolled by age into subgroups of 18-55, 56-69 and 70-plus years, and around 150, 28 and 57 TCR-sequenced participants, respectively, were included in these subgroups. The paper as a whole reports these results and caveats: Conclusions about previously exposed vaccinees were limited because only 6 or 7 AZD1222 recipients were SARS-CoV-2 seropositive at baseline. Reportedly, almost half of the unique spike-specific TCRs recognized epitopes lying outside the regions that are mutated in the B.1.351 and B.1.1.7 variants. The vaccine-associated CD4 TCRs covered the entire spike protein, and the dominant responses fell in regions 160-218 and 743-854. In the small 56-69-year group, the increase in depth fell short of significance, most likely because of low power. Because no day 14 peak-response samples were available, repertoires were characterized only after the peak T cell response. Spike-specific TCR breadth and depth rose significantly after two AZD1222 doses compared with day 0 and with MenACWY recipients. Participants were mostly white British, with more females than males. The authors suggested clonal diversity may have been underestimated.

The time point label corresponds to: baseline before first vaccination. Vaccinee samples were obtained from the UK trials COV001 and COV002, which included a single-blind randomized controlled phase 2/3 trial of AZD1222 (ChAdOx1 nCoV-19) in healthy adults. For TCRbeta chain sequencing, PBMC samples were collected from trial participants at day 0 and at day 28 after the second dose. The CDR3 regions of human TCRbeta chains were analyzed by immunosequencing. The authors processed their data as follows. TCRs in the repertoires were compared against a reference library of SARS-CoV-2-specific TCRs that had been generated with the MIRA antigen-specificity platform. Breadth was defined as the fraction of unique TCRs that were SARS-CoV-2-associated, and depth was defined as the fraction of total T cells that were SARS-CoV-2-associated. Using the MIRA data, every spike-specific TCR was mapped to the spike region that the TCR reacted to and assigned to either a CD4 or a CD8 class. Log10-transformed breadth and depth values were compared by one-way ANOVA with Sidak's multiple comparisons tests. The table was pulled from immuneACCESS by TCRdb, which kept in-frame rearrangements only. Such tables lose some clones; where checked, under half of the loss comes from unresolved V genes, and the rest has no known cause. V and J calls and clone size follow that table, whereas D and trimming were derived from the DNA. This sample gives roughly 100,000 clones in total; 90% to 95% of them show up just once. Clones ranked in the top ten supply under 60% of the sample.

Of note for this clone: What antigen it recognizes has not been identified. One base away there is no much larger clone; base qualities are not given.

The source was peripheral blood, collected on day 0 of AZD1222 vaccination. This TCR came from an adult in good health.

The bases read TGTGCCACGAGACAGGGGGGACTCGCTCAGCCCCAGCATTTT. Its coded protein is CATRQGGLAQPQHF. The V and J genes are TRBV7-8 and TRBJ1-5, with 9 bases in between that match TRBD1. CDR1 SGHVS and CDR2 FQNEAQ are derived from the germline V gene. From the cysteine through the phenylalanine, the CDR3 covers 14 amino acids. Solely the CDR3 DNA is kept, with 42 bases framed from the first base. Ends trimmed: V by 10 bases, J by 6 bases; bases unmatched to a gene: 10.